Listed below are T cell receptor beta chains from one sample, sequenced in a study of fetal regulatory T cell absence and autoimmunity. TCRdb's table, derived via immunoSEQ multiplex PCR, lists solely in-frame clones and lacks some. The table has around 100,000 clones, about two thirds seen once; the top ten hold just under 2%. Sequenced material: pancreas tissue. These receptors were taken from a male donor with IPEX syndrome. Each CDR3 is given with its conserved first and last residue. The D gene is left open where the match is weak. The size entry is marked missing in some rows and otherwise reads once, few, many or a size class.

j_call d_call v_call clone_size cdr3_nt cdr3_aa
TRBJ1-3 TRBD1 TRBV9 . TGTGCCAGCAGCCCCCGGACAGGGCGAGGAAACACCATATATTTT CASSPRTGRGNTIYF
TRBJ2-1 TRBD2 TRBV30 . TGTGCCTGGAGCCACGGGACTAGGGACAATGAGCAGTTCTTC CAWSHGTRDNEQFF
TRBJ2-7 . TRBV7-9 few TGTGCCAGCAGCTTAGGCCCCTTTCGAGAGCAGTACTTC CASSLGPFREQYF
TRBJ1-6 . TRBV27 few TGTGCCAGCAGATTAGGGAGCTCCTATAATTCACCCCTCCACTTT CASRLGSSYNSPLHF
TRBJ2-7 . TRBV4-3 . TGCGCCAGCAGCCAAGTTCAAGGCGCCCCCTCCTACGAGCAGTACTTC CASSQVQGAPSYEQYF
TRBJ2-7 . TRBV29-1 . TGCAGCGTCGAAGGGGAACGGGAAGGGGCCACCTACGAGCAGTACTTC CSVEGEREGATYEQYF
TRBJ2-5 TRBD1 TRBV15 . TGTGCCACCAGCAGTCAGGGGGCGCGTGTCATAGGGGAGACCCAGTACTTC CATSSQGARVIGETQYF
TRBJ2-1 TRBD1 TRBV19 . TGTGCCAGTAGTAAGACAGGGGGCAATGAGCAGTTCTTC CASSKTGGNEQFF
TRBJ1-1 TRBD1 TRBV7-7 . TGTGCTAGCAGCTACAGGGGGACTGAAGCTTTCTTT CASSYRGTEAFF
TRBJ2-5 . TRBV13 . TGTGCCAGCAGCCCGGGTAATCAGGCCCAAGAGACCCAGTACTTC CASSPGNQAQETQYF
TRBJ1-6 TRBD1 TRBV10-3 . TGTGCCACCACCCCCAGGACAGGGGACTCACCCCTCCACTTT CATTPRTGDSPLHF
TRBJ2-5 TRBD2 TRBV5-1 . TGCGCCAGCAGCTTGCCCCAGACTAGCGGCCAAGAGACCCAGTACTTC CASSLPQTSGQETQYF
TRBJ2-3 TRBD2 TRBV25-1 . TGTGCCAGCAGTGGAGTGACTAGCCACTTCACAGATACGCAGTATTTT CASSGVTSHFTDTQYF
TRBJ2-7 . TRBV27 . TGTGCCAGCAGTTTAGACAGCTCCTACGAGCAGTACTTC CASSLDSSYEQYF
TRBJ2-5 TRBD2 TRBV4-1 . TGCGCCAGCAGCCAAGTCCATAGGGAGGGAGAGACCCAGTACTTC CASSQVHREGETQYF
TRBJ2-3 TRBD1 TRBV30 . TGTGCCTGGGGGACAGGGGGCACAGATACGCAGTATTTT CAWGTGGTDTQYF
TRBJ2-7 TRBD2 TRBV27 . TGTGCCAGCAGTTTATCCGGCGGGGGGCCCCCGGAGGAGCAGTACTTC CASSLSGGGPPEEQYF
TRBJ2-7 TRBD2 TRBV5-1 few TGCGCCAGCAGCCTCTCTGGACTAGCGGGACCCCTCGAGCAGTACTTC CASSLSGLAGPLEQYF
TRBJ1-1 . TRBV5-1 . TGCGCCAGCAGCTTGGCCGGCAGGGAGAACACTGAAGCTTTCTTT CASSLAGRENTEAFF
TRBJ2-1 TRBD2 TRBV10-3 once TGTGCCATCAGTGAGCCAATGGGACTAGCGGGTATTGTTGAGCAGTTCTTC CAISEPMGLAGIVEQFF
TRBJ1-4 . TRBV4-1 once TGCGCCAGCAGCCACGGGGATGCAACTAATGAAAAACTGTTTTTT CASSHGDATNEKLFF
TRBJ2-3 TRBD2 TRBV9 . TGTGCCAGCAGCGTAGGGACTAGCACCCCAGATACGCAGTATTTT CASSVGTSTPDTQYF
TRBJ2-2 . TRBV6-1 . TGTGCCAGCAGTGAAGCGCCCTTGAACACCGGGGAGCTGTTTTTT CASSEAPLNTGELFF
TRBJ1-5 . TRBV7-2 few TGTGCCAGCAGCTTAGTGGGAGGCAATAGCAATCAGCCCCAGCATTTT CASSLVGGNSNQPQHF